The 10 T cell receptor beta chains reported below all come from one sample, sequenced in a study of technical replicates of blood from a handful of donors. Assay used: immunoSEQ multiplex PCR; TCRdb lists only in-frame clones, some missing. The data hold tens of thousands of clones, with just over 95% observed a single time. The sample consisted of T cells isolated from PBMCs. The source is a human donor in good health.

The rearrangement joins TRBV5-1 to TRBJ2-5, with TRBD2 identical over 13 bases. This CDR3 comprises 16 residues. Unmatched junction bases numbered 6, after V lost 2 bases and J lost 5 bases. CDR1 is SGHRS and CDR2 is YFSETQ in the germline V gene. As DNA, the CDR3 is TGCGCCAGCAGCTTAACGGGACTAGCGGGGAGCGAGACCCAGTACTTC. Its translation is CASSLTGLAGSETQYF.

V is TRBV4-1 and J is TRBJ2-4, with unresolved D. Trimming left V 3 bases short and J 4 bases short, with 25 bases between. The CDR3 length is 19 residues. Looked up from germline, CDR1 is MGHRA and CDR2 is YSYEKL. CDR3 loop: CASSHTRNIEPNSKNIQYF. The CDR3 DNA sequence: TGCGCCAGCAGCCACACCAGGAACATCGAACCGAATTCGAAAAACATTCAGTACTTC.

The genes are TRBV19 and TRBJ2-2; possible D gene TRBD2, 6 bases. The germline V gene encodes CDR1 LNHDA and CDR2 SQIVND (reference sequence). CDR3 length: 15 amino acids. With 5 bases removed from V and 2 bases from J, the gap between germline ends came to 12 bases. Written as DNA, the CDR3 is TGTGCCAGTAGTCGGGACTGGAAAAACACCGGGGAGCTGTTTTTT. It codes for CASSRDWKNTGELFF.

This chain connects TRBV29-1 to TRBJ2-3; TRBD1 might be the D (6 bases). The CDR3 runs to 14 residues. Looked up from germline, CDR1 is SQVTM and CDR2 is ANQGSEA. The V and J ends lost 3 bases and 2 bases respectively, with 12 bases between them. This CDR3 is CSVDGTSNTDTQYF. The CDR3 region has the DNA TGCAGCGTTGACGGGACATCTAACACAGATACGCAGTATTTT.

The rearrangement uses TRBV2 and TRBJ2-5; no clear D gene. From germline, CDR1 is SNHLY and CDR2 FYNNEI. The CDR3 length is 11 residues. V was clipped by 2 bases and J by 5 bases, with 3 bases between them. The CDR3 protein is CASSERETQYF. CDR3 DNA: TGTGCCAGCAGTGAACGGGAGACCCAGTACTTC. Complete variable domain (other parts from reference TRBV2 and TRBJ2-5): EPEVTQTPSHQVTQMGQEVILRCVPISNHLYFYWYRQILGQKVEFLVSFYNNEISEKSEIFDDQFSVERPDGSNFTLKIRSTKLEDSAMYFCASSERETQYFGPGTRLLVL.

The chain uses TRBV28 and TRBJ2-1; weak D call: TRBD2 (6 bases). The CDR3 totals 13 residues. Trimming left V 8 bases short and J 4 bases short, with 12 bases between. Germline V gives CDR1 MDHEN, CDR2 SYDVKM. CDR3 residues: CASSLGGYNEQFF. For the CDR3, the DNA is TGTGCCAGCTCCCTTGGGGGGTACAATGAGCAGTTCTTC. The whole variable domain, filled in from reference TRBV28 and TRBJ2-1, reads DVKVTQSSRYLVKRTGEKVFLECVQDMDHENMFWYRQDPGLGLRLIYFSYDVKMKEKGDIPEGYSVSREKKERFSLILESASTNQTSMYLCASSLGGYNEQFFGPGTRLTVL.

The chain links TRBV15 to TRBJ2-5; perhaps TRBD1 as D (6 bases). The V gene lost 3 bases and the J gene lost 5 bases, with 16 bases spanning the gap. The V gene's germline CDR1 is LNHNV and CDR2 YYDKDF (reference sequence). This CDR3 is built from 15 residues. The CDR3 loop reads CATSRVRGTGETQYF. Here the CDR3 DNA reads TGTGCCACCAGCAGGGTTAGGGGGACGGGGGAGACCCAGTACTTC. Filled out from reference TRBV15 and TRBJ2-5, the complete variable domain reads DAMVIQNPRYQVTQFGKPVTLSCSQTLNHNVMYWYQQKSSQAPKLLFHYYDKDFNNEADTPDNFQSRRPNTSFCFLDIRSPGLGDTAMYLCATSRVRGTGETQYFGPGTRLLVL.

The V and J genes are TRBV10-1 and TRBJ1-4; 9 bases agree with TRBD1. There are 14 residues in the CDR3. Germline V gives CDR1 WNHNN, CDR2 SYGVQD (reference sequence). Trimming removed 3 bases from V and 7 bases from J; junction bases left unmatched: 3. The CDR3 sequence: CASSDGTGFEKLFF. CDR3 nucleotides: TGCGCCAGCAGTGACGGGACAGGGTTTGAAAAACTGTTTTTT.

The gene calls are TRBV27 and TRBJ2-7; 8 bases line up with TRBD2. This CDR3 has 16 residues. With 5 bases clipped from V and 6 bases from J, the junction kept 15 bases outside the gene matches. The germline V gene encodes CDR1 MNHEY and CDR2 SMNVEV (reference sequence). The DNA of the CDR3 is TGTGCCAGCAGTCCCGGGGGGGGCCGGGGATCCCTCGAGCAGTACTTC. Protein product: CASSPGGGRGSLEQYF.

This clone was seen once. V gene TRBV28 combines with J gene TRBJ2-6, with D perhaps TRBD2 (6 bases). Germline-derived CDR1 and CDR2 are MDHEN and SYDVKM. The germline V and J ends were trimmed by 7 bases and 2 bases, with 9 bases remaining between them. The length of the CDR3 is 14 residues. CDR3 protein: CASISGAGANVLTF. The CDR3 region has the DNA TGTGCCAGCATATCGGGGGCTGGGGCCAACGTCCTGACTTTC.